The 3 T cell receptor beta chains below all came from one sample that was sequenced in a study of cytomegalovirus exposure and HLA in healthy donors. Amplification used 60 Vbeta primers and 13 Jbeta primers. The table came from immunoSEQ multiplex PCR; TCRdb's copy has only in-frame clones and leaves some out. The sample has 120,000 or so clones, over 60% seen once; the top ten hold approximately 1%. Sequenced sample: PBMCs. These receptor sequences come from a human donor in good health.

A word on this clone: A read error may produce the germline difference seen at one junction end. V and J are TRBV28 and TRBJ1-6; no clear D gene. The CDR3 is 17 amino acids. The germline V gene encodes CDR1 MDHEN and CDR2 SYDVKM. This CDR3 reads CASSPGSGSPYNPPLHF. CDR3 coding DNA: TGTGCCAGCAGCCCCGGTAGCGGGAGCCCCTATAATCCACCCCTCCACTTT.

This clone was picked up one time. This chain joins TRBV11-2 and TRBJ2-3, with a tentative D call TRBD1 (6 bases). Germline values: CDR1 SGHAT, CDR2 FQNNGV. There are 15 residues in the CDR3. V was pared by 3 bases and J by 0 bases, with 10 bases between. The CDR3 region has the DNA TGTGCCAGCAGCTTCGGGACATCTAGCACAGATACGCAGTATTTT. Translating gives CASSFGTSSTDTQYF.

This clone occurred once. The rearrangement joins TRBV5-1 to TRBJ2-5; no definite D call. V dropped 1 base and J dropped 2 bases, with 3 bases sitting between them. The germline CDR1 and CDR2 sequences are SGHRS and YFSETQ. This CDR3 is 12 amino acids long. CDR3 sequence (DNA): TGCGCCAGCAGCTTGCCACAAGAGACCCAGTACTTC. It codes for CASSLPQETQYF.